This T cell receptor (beta chain) was sequenced in a study of identical twins. TCRdb fed the 5' RACE reads into MiXCR, producing one record per CDR3 protein. This sample has approximately 890,000 distinct CDR3 sequences, with more than 9% found just once. This clonotype was detected a few times. Losses at the gene ends were 6 bases for V and 7 bases for J; bases not matched to a gene: 9. CDR3 length: 15 amino acids. Germline CDR1 and CDR2: SGHTA and FQGNSA. The sample also formed part of further work on yellow fever vaccine responses in identical twins. This second study notes: Twins reportedly mounted vaccine T cell responses that seemed partly convergent, partly personalized.

Sequencing was carried out using PBMCs. The V and J genes are TRBV7-2 and TRBJ2-1, with 10 nucleotides matching TRBD2. This TCR came from a woman aged 18-29 years in good health. DNA for the CDR3: TGTGCCAGCAGGGGTAGCGGGAGGCAATTTAATGAGCAGTTCTTC. This codes for CASRGSGRQFNEQFF.